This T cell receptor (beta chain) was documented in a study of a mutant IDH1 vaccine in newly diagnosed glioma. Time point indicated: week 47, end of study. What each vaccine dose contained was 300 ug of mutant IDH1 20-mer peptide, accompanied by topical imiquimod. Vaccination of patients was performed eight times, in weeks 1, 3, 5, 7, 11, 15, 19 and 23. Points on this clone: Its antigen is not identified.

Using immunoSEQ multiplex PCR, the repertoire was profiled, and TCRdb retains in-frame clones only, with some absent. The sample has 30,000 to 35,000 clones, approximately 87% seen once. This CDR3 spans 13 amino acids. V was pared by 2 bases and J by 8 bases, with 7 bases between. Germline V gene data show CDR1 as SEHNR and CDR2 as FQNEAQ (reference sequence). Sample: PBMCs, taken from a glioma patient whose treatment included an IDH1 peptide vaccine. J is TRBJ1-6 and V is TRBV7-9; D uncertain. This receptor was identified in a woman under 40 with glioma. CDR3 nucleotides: TGTGCCAGCAGCTTATCGGATGATTCACCCCTCCACTTT. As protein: CASSLSDDSPLHF.